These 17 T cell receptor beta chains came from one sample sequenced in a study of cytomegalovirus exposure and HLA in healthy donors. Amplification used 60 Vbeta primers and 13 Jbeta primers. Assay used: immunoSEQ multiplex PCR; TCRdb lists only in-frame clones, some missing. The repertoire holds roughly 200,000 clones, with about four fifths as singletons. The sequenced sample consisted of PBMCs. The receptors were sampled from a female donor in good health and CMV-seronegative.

The DNA for the CDR3 is TGTGCCAGCAGTTCAAAAACAGGGAATCAGCCCCAGCATTTT. It specifies CASSSKTGNQPQHF. The V call is TRBV27, the J call TRBJ1-5; possibly TRBD1 for D (6 bases). There are 14 residues in the CDR3. Trimming shortened V by 4 bases and J by 4 bases, and 11 bases separated the two germline ends. From germline, CDR1 is MNHEY and CDR2 SMNVEV (reference sequence).

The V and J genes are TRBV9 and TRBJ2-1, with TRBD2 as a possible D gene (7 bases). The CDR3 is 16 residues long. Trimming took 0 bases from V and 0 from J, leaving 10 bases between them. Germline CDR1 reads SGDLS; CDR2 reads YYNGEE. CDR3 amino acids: CASSVEGGSSYNEQFF. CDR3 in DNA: TGTGCCAGCAGCGTAGAGGGGGGGAGCTCCTACAATGAGCAGTTCTTC.

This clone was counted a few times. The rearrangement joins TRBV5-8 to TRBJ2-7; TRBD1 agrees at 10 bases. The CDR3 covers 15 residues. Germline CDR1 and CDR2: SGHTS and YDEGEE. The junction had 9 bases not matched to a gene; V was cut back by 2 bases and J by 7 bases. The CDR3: CASSFRDRGVQEQYF. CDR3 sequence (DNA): TGTGCCAGCAGCTTCCGGGACAGGGGCGTGCAAGAGCAGTACTTC. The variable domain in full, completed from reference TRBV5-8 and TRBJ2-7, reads EAGVTQSPTHLIKTRGQQATLRCSPISGHTSVYWYQQALGLGLQFLLWYDEGEERNRGNFPPRFSGRQFPNYSSELNVNALELEDSALYLCASSFRDRGVQEQYFGPGTRLTVT.

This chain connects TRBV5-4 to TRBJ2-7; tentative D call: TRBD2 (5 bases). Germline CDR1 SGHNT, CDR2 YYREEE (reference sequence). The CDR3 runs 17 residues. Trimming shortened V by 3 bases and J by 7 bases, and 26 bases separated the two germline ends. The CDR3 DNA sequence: TGTGCCAGCAGCTCAGAACCCCCGGGAAACCCAAACAAAGAGCAGTACTTC. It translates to CASSSEPPGNPNKEQYF.

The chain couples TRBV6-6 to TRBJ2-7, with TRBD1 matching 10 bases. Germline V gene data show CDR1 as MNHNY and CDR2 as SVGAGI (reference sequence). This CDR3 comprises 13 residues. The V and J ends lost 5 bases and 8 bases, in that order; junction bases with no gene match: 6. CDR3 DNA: TGTGCCAGCAGTGCGGACAGGGGGTACAAGCAGTACTTC. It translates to CASSADRGYKQYF.

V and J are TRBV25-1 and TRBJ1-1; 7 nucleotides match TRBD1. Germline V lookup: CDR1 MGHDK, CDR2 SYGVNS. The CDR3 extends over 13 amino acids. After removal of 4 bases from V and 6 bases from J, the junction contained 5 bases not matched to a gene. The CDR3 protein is CASSAGTVSEAFF. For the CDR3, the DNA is TGTGCCAGCAGTGCTGGGACAGTTTCTGAAGCTTTCTTT.

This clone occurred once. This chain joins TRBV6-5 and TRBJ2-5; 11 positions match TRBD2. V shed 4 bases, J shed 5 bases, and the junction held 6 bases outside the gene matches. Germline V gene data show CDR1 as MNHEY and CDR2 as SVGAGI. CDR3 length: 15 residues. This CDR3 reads CASSLLAGEVETQYF. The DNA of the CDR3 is TGTGCCAGCAGTTTACTAGCGGGAGAGGTGGAGACCCAGTACTTC.

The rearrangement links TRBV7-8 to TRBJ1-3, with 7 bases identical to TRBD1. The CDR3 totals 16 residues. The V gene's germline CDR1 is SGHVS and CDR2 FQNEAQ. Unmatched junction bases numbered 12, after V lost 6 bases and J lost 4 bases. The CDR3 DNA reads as TGTGCCAGCAGTTCCTACAGGGGTCCTGGCGGAAACACCATATATTTT. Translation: CASSSYRGPGGNTIYF.

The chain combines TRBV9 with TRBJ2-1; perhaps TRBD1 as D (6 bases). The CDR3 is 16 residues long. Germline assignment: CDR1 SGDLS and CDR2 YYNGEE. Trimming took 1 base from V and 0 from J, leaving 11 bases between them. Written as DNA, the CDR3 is TGTGCCAGCAGCGTACTCCAGGGGCTCTCCTACAATGAGCAGTTCTTC. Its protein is CASSVLQGLSYNEQFF.

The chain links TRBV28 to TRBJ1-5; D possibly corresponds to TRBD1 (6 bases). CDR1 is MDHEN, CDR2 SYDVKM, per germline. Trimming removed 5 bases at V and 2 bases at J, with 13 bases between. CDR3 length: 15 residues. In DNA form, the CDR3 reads TGTGCCAGCAGTCTACAGGGTGTCGGCAATCAGCCCCAGCATTTT. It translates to CASSLQGVGNQPQHF.

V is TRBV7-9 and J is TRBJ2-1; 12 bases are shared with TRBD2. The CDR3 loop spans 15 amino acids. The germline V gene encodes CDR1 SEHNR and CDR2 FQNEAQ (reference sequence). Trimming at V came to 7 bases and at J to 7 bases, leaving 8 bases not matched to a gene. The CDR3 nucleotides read TGTGCCAGCAACCTAGCGGGAGGGCCGAGAAATGAGCAGTTCTTC. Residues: CASNLAGGPRNEQFF.

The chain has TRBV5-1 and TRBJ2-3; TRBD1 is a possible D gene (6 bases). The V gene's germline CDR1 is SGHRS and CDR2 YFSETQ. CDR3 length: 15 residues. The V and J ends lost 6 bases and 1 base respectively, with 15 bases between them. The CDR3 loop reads CASTPKTGRTDTQYF. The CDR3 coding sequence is TGCGCCAGCACCCCGAAGACAGGCCGCACAGATACGCAGTATTTT.

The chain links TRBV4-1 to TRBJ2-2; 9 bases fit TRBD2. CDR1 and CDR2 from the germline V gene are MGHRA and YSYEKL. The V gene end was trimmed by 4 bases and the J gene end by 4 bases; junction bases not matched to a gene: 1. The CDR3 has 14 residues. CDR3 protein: CASSLRGGTGELFF. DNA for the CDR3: TGCGCCAGCAGCCTGCGGGGGGGCACCGGGGAGCTGTTTTTT.

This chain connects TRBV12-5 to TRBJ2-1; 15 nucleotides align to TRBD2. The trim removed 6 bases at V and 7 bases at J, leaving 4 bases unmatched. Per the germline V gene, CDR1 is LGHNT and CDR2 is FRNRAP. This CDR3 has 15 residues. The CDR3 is CASGLGLAGGNEQFF. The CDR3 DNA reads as TGTGCTAGTGGCCTTGGACTAGCGGGAGGGAATGAGCAGTTCTTC.

CDR3 region: CASSLESGGSYEQYF. The CDR3 DNA sequence: TGCGCCAGCAGCTTGGAGTCAGGGGGCTCCTACGAGCAGTACTTC. The chain recombines TRBV5-1 with TRBJ2-7; 7 bases agree with TRBD1. Losses at the gene ends were 0 bases for V and 0 bases for J; bases not matched to a gene: 3. The CDR3 loop spans 15 amino acids. CDR1 is SGHRS, CDR2 YFSETQ, per germline. The full variable domain, with the rest looked up from reference TRBV5-1 and TRBJ2-7, is KAGVTQTPRYLIKTRGQQVTLSCSPISGHRSVSWYQQTPGQGLQFLFEYFSETQRNKGNFPGRFSGRQFSNSRSEMNVSTLELGDSALYLCASSLESGGSYEQYFGPGTRLTVT.

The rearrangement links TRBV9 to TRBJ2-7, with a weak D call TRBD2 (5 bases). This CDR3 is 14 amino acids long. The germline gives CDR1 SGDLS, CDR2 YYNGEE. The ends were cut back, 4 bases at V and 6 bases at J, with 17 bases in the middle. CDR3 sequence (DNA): TGTGCCAGCAGCTCCCGACCGGGGTTGGGCGAGCAGTACTTC. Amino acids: CASSSRPGLGEQYF. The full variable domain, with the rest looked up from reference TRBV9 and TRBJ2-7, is DSGVTQTPKHLITATGQRVTLRCSPRSGDLSVYWYQQSLDQGLQFLIQYYNGEERAKGNILERFSAQQFPDLHSELNLSSLELGDSALYFCASSSRPGLGEQYFGPGTRLTVT.

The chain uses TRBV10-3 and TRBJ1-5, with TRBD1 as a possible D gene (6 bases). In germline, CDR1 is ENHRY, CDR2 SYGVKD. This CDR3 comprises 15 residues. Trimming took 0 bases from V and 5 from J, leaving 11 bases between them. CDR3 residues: CAISESGTGHQPQHF. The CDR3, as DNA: TGTGCCATCAGTGAGTCTGGAACAGGGCATCAGCCCCAGCATTTT.